The T cell receptor beta chain described here comes from a study of blood T cell repertoires in COVID-19. Overall study context: Sources were T cells, B-cell-depleted T cells, or PBMCs; the material itself was cDNA or gDNA.

Germline values: CDR1 SGHVS, CDR2 FNYEAQ. This CDR3 region has 14 residues. The junction had 4 bases not matched to a gene; V was cut back by 3 bases and J by 7 bases. In the authors' methods: The assay estimated nucleated cells by amplifying reference gene primers. Profiling relied on immunoSEQ multiplex PCR, and the TCRdb table lists in-frame clones only, not all of them. V and J calls and clone size are given by that table; D and trimming were obtained from the DNA. Among approximately 31,000 clones listed, about 90% were seen once. V is TRBV7-6 and J is TRBJ1-2; 11 positions agree with TRBD1. The source of this sequence is a man aged 55-75 years with active COVID-19. The material sequenced was peripheral blood. The CDR3 sequence: CASSLGQGVGGYTF. For the CDR3, the DNA is TGTGCCAGCAGCTTGGGACAGGGGGTAGGTGGCTACACCTTC. Variable domain in full (rest from reference TRBV7-6 and TRBJ1-2): GAGVSQSPRYKVTKRGQDVALRCDPISGHVSLYWYRQALGQGPEFLTYFNYEAQQDKSGLPNDRFSAERPEGSISTLTIQRTEQRDSAMYRCASSLGQGVGGYTFGSGTRLTVV.